What follows are 30 T cell receptor beta chains derived from one specimen sequenced in a study of T-cell memory formation after mild COVID-19. MiXCR, applied by TCRdb to the 5' RACE reads, yields one record per CDR3 protein. Here the sample spans about 210,000 distinct CDR3 sequences, about 11% being singletons. The sample was PBMCs or a T cell subset sorted from them (not recorded which). These receptors all stem from a young man who had mild COVID-19 (a few samples of this study predate the infection). Cell type and time point are not known.

The table lists this clonotype with a few counts. The V call is TRBV13, the J call TRBJ2-2, with D perhaps TRBD1 (6 bases). Trimming cost V 5 bases and J 4 bases, with 11 bases left between them. Germline values: CDR1 PRHDT, CDR2 FYEKMQ (reference sequence). The CDR3 is 14 amino acids. The CDR3 DNA follows: TGTGCCAGCAGCAGGGGGTCACTCACCGGGGAGCTGTTTTTT. It codes for CASSRGSLTGELFF.

The chain employs TRBV3-1 and TRBJ2-7, with D possibly matching TRBD1 (8 bases). Germline V gene lookup returns CDR1 LGHDT and CDR2 YNNKEL (reference sequence). CDR3 length: 15 amino acids. V was shortened by 0 bases and J by 8 bases, with 17 bases between the two germline ends. Here the CDR3 DNA reads TGTGCCAGCAGCCAAGACAGACTAGCAGGGGGCAAGCAGTACTTC. It translates to CASSQDRLAGGKQYF.

The V call is TRBV7-9, the J call TRBJ1-1; D ambiguous. In germline, CDR1 is SEHNR, CDR2 FQNEAQ (reference sequence). CDR3 length: 14 residues. V gave up 3 bases and J gave up 0 bases, with 8 bases separating them. The DNA for the CDR3 is TGTGCCAGCAGCTTTTTCGGGATGAACACTGAAGCTTTCTTT. This codes for CASSFFGMNTEAFF. Drawing the rest from reference TRBV7-9 and TRBJ1-1, the complete variable domain is DTGVSQNPRHKITKRGQNVTFRCDPISEHNRLYWYRQTLGQGPEFLTYFQNEAQLEKSRLLSDRFSAERPKGSFSTLEIQRTEQGDSAMYLCASSFFGMNTEAFFGQGTRLTVV.

This sequence joins TRBV5-1 and TRBJ2-5; weak D call: TRBD1 (5 bases). CDR1 SGHRS and CDR2 YFSETQ come from the germline V gene. The germline V and J ends were trimmed by 4 bases and 4 bases, with 14 bases remaining between them. The CDR3 totals 14 residues. The CDR3 nucleotides read TGCGCCAGCAGCCCCGTTGGGGCCGGAGAGACCCAGTACTTC. Translating gives CASSPVGAGETQYF.

The chain links TRBV28 to TRBJ1-5; D is possibly TRBD1 (5 bases). The CDR3 is 15 residues long. The germline CDR1 and CDR2 sequences are MDHEN and SYDVKM. Trimming pared 3 bases from V and 3 bases from J, leaving 12 bases between. The CDR3 sequence is CASSFLSGPNQPQHF. DNA for the CDR3: TGTGCCAGCAGTTTTTTATCGGGGCCCAATCAGCCCCAGCATTTT.

This clonotype was recorded a few times. The genes are TRBV30 and TRBJ2-3; no clear D. The CDR3 runs to 12 residues. With 5 bases removed from V and 4 bases from J, the gap between germline ends came to 10 bases. Germline CDR1 and CDR2: GTSNPN and SVGIG (reference sequence). DNA of the CDR3: TGTGCCTGGTCGGAAGGATCAGATACGCAGTATTTT. Translating gives CAWSEGSDTQYF. The full variable domain, rest sourced from reference TRBV30 and TRBJ2-3, is SQTIHQWPATLVQPVGSPLSLECTVEGTSNPNLYWYRQAAGRGLQLLFYSVGIGQISSEVPQNLSASRPQDRQFILSSKKLLLSDSGFYLCAWSEGSDTQYFGPGTRLTVL.

This clonotype was seen only a few times. This chain uses TRBV3-1 with TRBJ1-6, with a possible D match to TRBD1 (6 bases). The V and J ends lost 5 bases and 5 bases respectively, with 16 bases between them. Looked up from germline, CDR1 is LGHDT and CDR2 is YNNKEL (reference sequence). This CDR3 has 16 residues. CDR3 nucleotide sequence: TGTGCCAGCAGCAACACAGGGACGCCTCATAATTCACCCCTCCACTTT. It is translated as CASSNTGTPHNSPLHF.

This chain uses TRBV4-1 with TRBJ2-2, with 11 bases matching TRBD2. V shed 0 bases, J shed 9 bases, and the junction held 9 bases outside the gene matches. The CDR3 has 17 residues. Germline assignment: CDR1 MGHRA and CDR2 YSYEKL. The chain's CDR3 is CASSQDGVAGGPRELFF. The CDR3 DNA follows: TGCGCCAGCAGCCAAGATGGGGTAGCGGGGGGGCCGAGGGAGCTGTTTTTT.

With respect to this clonotype: Possible read error: a much larger clone is one base away. The chain recombines TRBV7-2 with TRBJ2-3, with a tentative D call TRBD2 (5 bases). Per the germline V gene, CDR1 is SGHTA and CDR2 is FQGNSA. This CDR3 has 14 residues. The CDR3 region is CASSPDSSTDSQYF. The CDR3 DNA is TGTGCCAGCAGCCCGGACTCTAGCACAGATTCGCAGTATTTT.

There are a few counts of this clonotype. V is TRBV9 and J is TRBJ2-5; D is unclear. Trimming removed 0 bases from V and 0 bases from J, with 12 bases in between. CDR1 is SGDLS and CDR2 is YYNGEE in the germline V gene. CDR3 length: 16 amino acids. CDR3 coding DNA: TGTGCCAGCAGCGTAGCCACCAAATCATACCAAGAGACCCAGTACTTC. Its translation is CASSVATKSYQETQYF.

This clonotype has ten or more counts. This chain links TRBV4-2 with TRBJ2-7, with TRBD2 matching 8 bases. V lost 4 bases, J lost 4 bases, and 6 bases stayed unmatched. Germline CDR1 and CDR2: LGHNA and YNFKEQ. This CDR3 spans 14 amino acids. This chain's CDR3 is CASSRERERYEQYF. CDR3 sequence (DNA): TGTGCCAGCAGCCGGGAGCGGGAGAGATACGAGCAGTACTTC.

This clonotype was counted only a few times. The chain carries TRBV5-1 and TRBJ1-2; D not certain. Germline assignment: CDR1 SGHRS and CDR2 YFSETQ. This CDR3 is 14 amino acids long. V was clipped by 4 bases and J by 4 bases, with 14 bases between them. The DNA for the CDR3 is TGCGCCAGCAGCCCAGAGGGTGTGGGCTATGGCTACACCTTC. Translation: CASSPEGVGYGYTF.

Points on this clonotype: At one end, the junction sequence differs from germline, possibly due to a read error. The genes are TRBV11-2 and TRBJ1-1; no firm D call. The CDR3 runs to 14 residues. Germline V gene lookup returns CDR1 SGHAT and CDR2 FQNNGV. The CDR3 loop is CASTLSRTNTEAFF. DNA for the CDR3: TGTGCCAGCACCTTATCCCGTACGAACACTGAAGCTTTCTTT.

In its sample, this clonotype was seen many times. The chain combines TRBV5-1 with TRBJ2-3, with D tentatively TRBD1 (6 bases). Trimming removed 5 bases from V and 4 bases from J, with 11 bases in between. CDR1 is SGHRS, CDR2 YFSETQ, per germline. CDR3 length: 13 amino acids. CDR3 region: CASSPEGADTQYF. In nucleotides, the CDR3 is TGCGCCAGCAGTCCCGAGGGGGCAGATACGCAGTATTTT.

There are a few counts of this clonotype. The rearrangement uses TRBV7-9 and TRBJ2-5; D ambiguous. V gave up 4 bases and J gave up 2 bases, with 11 bases separating them. Germline assignment: CDR1 SEHNR and CDR2 FQNEAQ (reference sequence). The CDR3 covers 14 residues. The CDR3 nucleotides are TGTGCCAGCAGCTCGCCCCGGAGTCAAGAGACCCAGTACTTC. It encodes CASSSPRSQETQYF.

This clonotype was counted only a few times. V gene TRBV5-1 combines with J gene TRBJ2-5; 8 bases align to TRBD2. CDR1 and CDR2 from the germline V gene are SGHRS and YFSETQ. Unmatched junction bases numbered 5, after V lost 2 bases and J lost 2 bases. The CDR3 contains 15 residues. CDR3 DNA: TGCGCCAGCAGCTTTGAGCGGGGGAGGCAAGAGACCCAGTACTTC. Protein product: CASSFERGRQETQYF.

This clonotype has more than one count but fewer than ten. V usage is TRBV7-2 and J usage is TRBJ1-2; D is unclear. The CDR3 runs to 12 residues. V was pared by 3 bases and J by 4 bases, with 6 bases between. Germline lookup yields CDR1 SGHTA and CDR2 FQGNSA. DNA for the CDR3: TGTGCCAGCAGCTTGAATTCCTATGGCTACACCTTC. It codes for CASSLNSYGYTF.

The rearrangement uses TRBV29-1 and TRBJ1-2, with D tentatively TRBD1 (5 bases). The germline V gene encodes CDR1 SQVTM and CDR2 ANQGSEA. V lost 0 bases, J lost 4 bases, and 21 bases lay in between. The CDR3 totals 17 residues. The DNA of the CDR3 is TGCAGCGTTGAAGATCTACAAGTCAGACAGCAAGCCTATGGCTACACCTTC. It is translated as CSVEDLQVRQQAYGYTF.

This clonotype was recorded a few times. J is TRBJ1-1 and V is TRBV7-6, with D possibly being TRBD1 (5 bases). Germline V gene data show CDR1 as SGHVS and CDR2 as FNYEAQ. The CDR3 is made up of 14 amino acids. Trimming stripped 5 bases from V and 0 bases from J, with 10 bases between. This chain's CDR3 is CASSPTVMNTEAFF. CDR3 bases: TGTGCCAGCAGCCCGACAGTCATGAACACTGAAGCTTTCTTT.

This rearrangement joins TRBV10-3 to TRBJ2-7; 9 nucleotides match TRBD1. Per the germline V gene, CDR1 is ENHRY and CDR2 is SYGVKD. With 11 bases clipped from V and 12 bases from J, the junction kept 17 bases outside the gene matches. This CDR3 spans 13 amino acids. As DNA, the CDR3 is TGTGCCGTTGGTGGTCGGGACAGGGAGATGTGGTACGTC. The encoded protein is CAVGGRDREMWYV.

This clonotype was counted at least ten times. The V call is TRBV7-8, the J call TRBJ2-1; 13 bases line up with TRBD2. V was clipped by 6 bases and J by 0 bases; unmatched bases: 2. Germline loops: CDR1 SGHVS, CDR2 FQNEAQ. The CDR3 loop spans 16 amino acids. The chain's CDR3 is CASRGLAGSSYNEQFF. CDR3 sequence (DNA): TGTGCCAGCAGGGGACTAGCGGGGAGCTCCTACAATGAGCAGTTCTTC.

The chain links TRBV6-5 to TRBJ1-5, with 9 bases matching TRBD1. J was trimmed by 4 bases and V by 0 bases; bases with no gene match: 1. The CDR3 has 15 amino acids. The germline V gene encodes CDR1 MNHEY and CDR2 SVGAGI. This chain's CDR3 is CASSYSGTGNQPQHF. CDR3 bases: TGTGCCAGCAGTTACTCCGGGACAGGGAATCAGCCCCAGCATTTT.

This sequence joins TRBV2 and TRBJ1-6; D gene uncertain. V gave up 4 bases and J gave up 5 bases, with 15 bases separating them. CDR1 is SNHLY and CDR2 is FYNNEI in the germline V gene. CDR3 length: 16 amino acids. As DNA, the CDR3 is TGTGCCAGCAGTGGAAATGGGCCAGCCGATAATTCACCCCTCCACTTT. This sequence encodes CASSGNGPADNSPLHF.

The chain has TRBV15 and TRBJ1-5; no definite D call. The germline gives CDR1 LNHNV, CDR2 YYDKDF (reference sequence). Trimming pared 3 bases from V and 5 bases from J, leaving 17 bases between. The CDR3 length is 16 residues. The DNA for the CDR3 is TGTGCCACCAGCAGTCGTCATCTGGTGGTGGATCAGCCCCAGCATTTT. Translating gives CATSSRHLVVDQPQHF.

This chain connects TRBV5-1 to TRBJ1-1; possible D gene TRBD1, 5 bases. The CDR3 length is 13 residues. The germline V gene has CDR1 SGHRS and CDR2 YFSETQ. The V end was cut by 7 bases, the J end by 1 base, with 11 bases between. In DNA, the CDR3 is TGCGCCAGCGCGCCGGGGGGGAACACTGAAGCTTTCTTT. It yields the protein CASAPGGNTEAFF. The full variable domain, in which reference TRBV5-1 and TRBJ1-1 provide the parts outside the CDR3, is KAGVTQTPRYLIKTRGQQVTLSCSPISGHRSVSWYQQTPGQGLQFLFEYFSETQRNKGNFPGRFSGRQFSNSRSEMNVSTLELGDSALYLCASAPGGNTEAFFGQGTRLTVV.

This chain links TRBV6-5 with TRBJ2-2; 10 positions agree with TRBD2. From germline, CDR1 is MNHEY and CDR2 SVGAGI. The junction had 12 bases not matched to a gene; V was cut back by 6 bases and J by 5 bases. The CDR3 is 17 residues long. CDR3: CASSRVSGGAGTGELFF. The CDR3 coding sequence is TGTGCCAGCAGCCGAGTCAGCGGGGGGGCGGGGACCGGGGAGCTGTTTTTT.

The rearrangement joins TRBV5-4 to TRBJ2-2; no firm D call. The CDR3 consists of 13 residues. Deletions cut 4 bases from V and 5 bases from J, with 9 bases between. Germline CDR1 is SGHNT and CDR2 is YYREEE (reference sequence). The CDR3 region is CASSPVLTGELFF. The CDR3 DNA is TGTGCCAGCAGCCCCGTTTTAACCGGGGAGCTGTTTTTT.

V gene TRBV20-1 combines with J gene TRBJ2-3; the D gene is possibly TRBD2 (5 bases). Per germline, CDR1 DFQATT and CDR2 SNEGSKA (reference sequence). The CDR3 contains 14 residues. Trimming removed 3 bases from V and 0 bases from J, with 10 bases in between. CDR3 protein: CSARGRISTDTQYF. CDR3 in DNA: TGCAGTGCTAGGGGGAGAATCAGCACAGATACGCAGTATTTT.

This chain links TRBV7-2 with TRBJ1-2; TRBD1 is a possible D gene (5 bases). V lost 0 bases and J lost 4, with 9 bases in between. In germline, CDR1 is SGHTA, CDR2 FQGNSA. The CDR3 has 14 amino acids. Written as DNA, the CDR3 is TGTGCCAGCAGCTTAGCGTTCCAGGGCTATGGCTACACCTTC. It yields the protein CASSLAFQGYGYTF.

There are many counts of this clonotype. This chain uses TRBV5-1 with TRBJ2-7; D gene uncertain. V lost 5 bases to trimming and J lost 2 bases, with 14 bases between them. This CDR3 is 14 amino acids long. CDR1 SGHRS and CDR2 YFSETQ come from the germline V gene. CDR3 sequence reads: CASSRAQPAYEQYF. Here the CDR3 DNA reads TGCGCCAGCAGTCGGGCCCAGCCCGCCTACGAGCAGTACTTC.